These T cell receptor beta chains were read from a single sample in a study of CD8 T cells in ankylosing spondylitis. One entry per CDR3 protein results from TCRdb running MiXCR on the 5' RACE reads. The data contain about 500,000 distinct CDR3 sequences, about 13% of them singletons. Sequenced material: blood, either unsorted or a sorted T cell fraction (not recorded which). These TCRs come from a male donor with ankylosing spondylitis. CDR3s include the opening cysteine and the closing phenylalanine or tryptophan. A D gene is named only where the DNA matches it firmly. The size entry is marked missing in some rows and otherwise reads once, few, many or a size class.

v_call	clone_size	d_call	cdr3_length	j_call	cdr3_nt	cdr3_aa
TRBV20-1	few	.	14	TRBJ2-3	TGCAGTGCTAGAAAGGCGGGAAACACAGATACGCAGTATTTT	CSARKAGNTDTQYF
TRBV12-3/TRBV12-4	many	.	13	TRBJ1-1	TGTGCCAGCAGTTTAGCGCGGGCAGCCGAAGCTTTCTTT	CASSLARAAEAFF
TRBV18	few	.	14	TRBJ2-3	TGTGCCAGCTCGGACACCCAAGGGATGGATACGCAGTATTTT	CASSDTQGMDTQYF
TRBV13	.	.	14	TRBJ1-1	TGTGCCAGCAGCGTCAAGAGGGGGGACACTGAAGCTTTCTTT	CASSVKRGDTEAFF
TRBV20-1	few	.	15	TRBJ2-5	TGCAGTGCTAGAGATTACAGCGGGCCCCAAGAGACCCAGTACTTC	CSARDYSGPQETQYF
TRBV29-1	few	.	13	TRBJ1-1	TGCAGCGTTGTGGTCAGATTGAACACTGAAGCTTTCTTT	CSVVVRLNTEAFF
TRBV5-1	.	.	15	TRBJ1-1	TGCGCCAGCAGCTTGGTGACGGGTGTGAACACTGAAGCTTTCTTT	CASSLVTGVNTEAFF
TRBV25-1	few	.	14	TRBJ1-6	TGTGCCAGCAGCATCCGGGACAACGATTCACCCCTCCACTTT	CASSIRDNDSPLHF
TRBV5-1	few	TRBD1	18	TRBJ2-4	TGCGCCAGCAGCGAAACAGCTTCGACAGGGAAGGGTTCAAACATTCAGTACTTC	CASSETASTGKGSNIQYF
TRBV6-5	few	.	16	TRBJ2-3	TGTGCCAGCAGTTTCCGGCAGGGCCAGCCCAGAGATACGCAGTATTTT	CASSFRQGQPRDTQYF
TRBV5-1	.	.	14	TRBJ2-7	TGCGCCAGCAGCTTGGTGGGTTCAAATTACGAGCAGTACTTC	CASSLVGSNYEQYF
TRBV4-2	few	TRBD2	18	TRBJ2-3	TGTGCCAGCAGCCAAGATCTGAGGCTAGCGGGCCCCACAGATACGCAGTATTTT	CASSQDLRLAGPTDTQYF
TRBV5-1	.	TRBD2	14	TRBJ2-1	TGCGCCAGCAGTTTTGGGGCGGGAGGTGATGAGCAGTTCTTC	CASSFGAGGDEQFF
TRBV28	.	TRBD1	13	TRBJ2-4	TGTGCCAGCAGTCAACAGGGGGGAAACATTCAGTACTTC	CASSQQGGNIQYF
TRBV3-1	few	.	15	TRBJ2-3	TGTGCCAGCAGCCAACCGGGGCGTGGGACGGATACGCAGTATTTT	CASSQPGRGTDTQYF
TRBV3-1	few	.	15	TRBJ2-1	TGTGCCAGCAGCCAAGATGTGGCTAGCAAGTATGAGCAGTTCTTC	CASSQDVASKYEQFF
TRBV7-2	few	.	15	TRBJ2-1	TGTGCCAGCAGCTTAAGGTCCCAGCGGAGAAATGAGCAGTTCTTC	CASSLRSQRRNEQFF
TRBV3-1	many	.	15	TRBJ2-1	TGTGCCAGCAGCCCCCCATCCTCCTCCTACAATGAGCAGTTCTTC	CASSPPSSSYNEQFF
TRBV24-1	.	.	15	TRBJ1-5	TGTGCCACCTGTGATGCGACGGATAGCAATCAGCCCCAGCATTTT	CATCDATDSNQPQHF
TRBV2	.	.	17	TRBJ2-6	TGTGCCAGCAGCAAAACAGGGCTCGTCTCTGGGGCCAACGTCCTGACTTTC	CASSKTGLVSGANVLTF
TRBV6-5	few	TRBD1	15	TRBJ1-2	TGTGCCAGCAGTTCCGACGACAGGGGAAACTATGGCTACACCTTC	CASSSDDRGNYGYTF
TRBV3-1	few	.	14	TRBJ2-5	TGTGCCAGCAGCCAAGAGGATAGGGCGGAGACCCAGTACTTC	CASSQEDRAETQYF
TRBV20-1	.	TRBD2	12	TRBJ2-1	TGCAGTGCTGACGGGAGGGGCAATGAGCAGTTCTTC	CSADGRGNEQFF
TRBV11-2	.	.	15	TRBJ2-3	TGTGCCAGCAGCTCTGGGAATGGGGGCTTTGATACGCAGTATTTT	CASSSGNGGFDTQYF
TRBV7-2	many	.	14	TRBJ2-3	TGTGCCAGCAGCTTGGTTGGGATGAGAGATACGCAGTATTTT	CASSLVGMRDTQYF
TRBV12-3/TRBV12-4	many	.	12	TRBJ2-7	TGTGCCAGCAGTCTGTACTCCTACGAGCAGTACTTC	CASSLYSYEQYF
TRBV24-1	.	.	17	TRBJ2-2	TGTGCCACCAGTGATTTGAACGCCCCGGTTGGGCACGGGGAGCTGTTTTTT	CATSDLNAPVGHGELFF
TRBV4-2	.	.	14	TRBJ1-2	TGTGCCAGCAGCCAAGGGACGGTGCCGGATGGCTACACCTTC	CASSQGTVPDGYTF
TRBV5-1	few	TRBD2	14	TRBJ2-2	TGCGCCAGCAAGGGAGGGAGCAACACCGGGGAGCTGTTTTTT	CASKGGSNTGELFF
TRBV7-2	many	.	14	TRBJ1-3	TGTGCCAGCAGCTTAGAGGGGGGGAGAAACACCATATATTTT	CASSLEGGRNTIYF
TRBV10-3	.	TRBD2	13	TRBJ2-5	TGTGCCAGCGGACTAGCGGGAGAGGAGACCCAGTACTTC	CASGLAGEETQYF
TRBV10-2	few	.	13	TRBJ2-1	TGCGCCAGCAGTAGGGAGCTTTACAATGAGCAGTTCTTC	CASSRELYNEQFF
TRBV5-1	many	.	12	TRBJ2-3	TGCGCCAGTGGGGGCAGCACAGATACGCAGTATTTT	CASGGSTDTQYF
TRBV6-1	few	TRBD2	15	TRBJ2-2	TGTGCCAGCAGTCGGACTAGCGAGAACACCGGGGAGCTGTTTTTT	CASSRTSENTGELFF
TRBV5-6	few	.	16	TRBJ1-4	TGTGCCAGCAGCTTGGGCCTCGGGACGGTTAATGAAAAACTGTTTTTT	CASSLGLGTVNEKLFF
TRBV7-2	few	.	15	TRBJ2-1	TGTGCCAGCAGCCCCTGGGCAGAGGGCCCCAATGAGCAGTTCTTC	CASSPWAEGPNEQFF
TRBV5-1	.	.	15	TRBJ2-3	TGCGCCAGCAGCCGCGGGACTCCCGGCACAGATACGCAGTATTTT	CASSRGTPGTDTQYF
TRBV12-3/TRBV12-4	few	.	15	TRBJ1-1	TGTGCCAGCAGTCTTAACCCCACAGGGATTACTGAAGCTTTCTTT	CASSLNPTGITEAFF
TRBV12-3/TRBV12-4	.	TRBD2	16	TRBJ2-2	TGTGCCAGCAGACCCATAGCGGGAGTTGGGACCGGGGAGCTGTTTTTT	CASRPIAGVGTGELFF
TRBV9	.	TRBD2	15	TRBJ2-1	TGTGCCAGCAGTGAGTACGGGCGGGAGGTTAATGAGCAGTTCTTC	CASSEYGREVNEQFF
TRBV5-1	few	TRBD1	15	TRBJ1-4	TGCGCCAGCAGCCTCCTACAGGGGGACAATGAAAAACTGTTTTTT	CASSLLQGDNEKLFF
TRBV14	.	TRBD2	22	TRBJ2-3	TGTGCCAGCAGTCAAAGAAGAGGGGGCTTTCTAGCGGGAGGGGACGATCCAGATACGCAGTATTTT	CASSQRRGGFLAGGDDPDTQYF
TRBV20-1	.	.	14	TRBJ1-2	TGCAGTGCTACCCCCGACCCCGGGAACTATGGCTACACCTTC	CSATPDPGNYGYTF
TRBV5-1	.	TRBD2	17	TRBJ2-6	TGCGCCAGCAGCTTGGCCGGGGGGGGCTCTGGGGCCAACGTCCTGACTTTC	CASSLAGGGSGANVLTF
TRBV12-3/TRBV12-4	.	.	15	TRBJ2-5	TGTGCCAGCAGCCCTTATGGGTTAGTGCAAGAGACCCAGTACTTC	CASSPYGLVQETQYF
TRBV20-1	many	TRBD1	14	TRBJ1-4	TGCAGTGCTACAGACAGGGCCACTAATGAAAAACTGTTTTTT	CSATDRATNEKLFF
TRBV7-9	.	TRBD2	16	TRBJ2-1	TGTGCCAGCAGCTTACAAGCGGGAGGGCCGGGCAATGAGCAGTTCTTC	CASSLQAGGPGNEQFF
TRBV11-2	many	.	13	TRBJ2-1	TGTGCCAGCAGCTTAGGTAGACGCAATGAGCAGTTCTTC	CASSLGRRNEQFF
TRBV20-1	many	.	12	TRBJ2-1	TGCAGTGCTAGGGCCAGCGGACCCCGGGAGTTCTTC	CSARASGPREFF
TRBV11-2	few	TRBD2	14	TRBJ2-5	TGTGCCAGCAGCGACCGGACCGGGGGGGAGACCCAGTACTTC	CASSDRTGGETQYF
TRBV3-1	.	TRBD1	18	TRBJ2-1	TGTGCCAGCAGCCAGGATATCGGGACAGGGATGAACTACAATGAGCAGTTCTTC	CASSQDIGTGMNYNEQFF
TRBV7-2	many	.	13	TRBJ1-5	TGTGCCAGCAGCGACAGTAACCGCAGTCCCCAGCATTTT	CASSDSNRSPQHF
TRBV9	.	.	15	TRBJ2-5	TGTGCCAGCAGCGTAGGTAGCAACTCCCAAGAGACCCAGTACTTC	CASSVGSNSQETQYF
TRBV20-1	few	.	15	TRBJ2-7	TGCGCCAAACTCGGAGGGGCCGGGGCGGATGACGAGCAGTACTTC	CAKLGGAGADDEQYF
TRBV3-1	few	.	18	TRBJ2-1	TGTGCCAGCAGCTCCCGGGGGGCAGTTACCTACCGCTACAATGAGCAGTTCTTC	CASSSRGAVTYRYNEQFF